This paragraph covers one TCR beta chain sequence. This sample stems from a study of blood T cell repertoires in COVID-19. V was cut by 1 base and J by 1 base, with 11 bases left in between. There are 16 residues in the CDR3. The germline gives CDR1 MGHRA, CDR2 YSYEKL. Profiling relied on immunoSEQ multiplex PCR, and the TCRdb table lists in-frame clones only, not all of them. The sample carries approximately 68,000 clones, 80% to 90% recorded once. The receptor's source is a man aged 65 to 85 with active or convalescent COVID-19. The material sequenced was peripheral blood. This chain uses TRBV4-1 with TRBJ1-5; a weak D match, TRBD1 (5 bases). Written as DNA, the CDR3 is TGCGCCAGCAGCCAAGTATCCACAGGCAGCAATCAGCCCCAGCATTTT. Encoded protein: CASSQVSTGSNQPQHF.